This T cell receptor (beta chain) is from a study of T cell responses to AZD1222 COVID-19 vaccine. Study background: Doses given second, at about 4 or about 12 weeks, were pooled.

Remarks on this clone: Its target is unknown.

The CDR3 has 14 amino acids. Germline V gene sequence: CDR1 SGHDN, CDR2 FVKESK. V dropped 8 bases and J dropped 3 bases, with 16 bases sitting between them. Findings and limits, study-wide: Every sample of the repertoires postdated the peak T cell response.

TCRdb's copy holds only in-frame clones and misses some; the assay was immunoSEQ multiplex PCR. The data show approximately 130,000 clones, less than 95% seen once. This TCR was sampled from an adult in good health. The rearrangement uses TRBV14 and TRBJ1-1, with D tentatively TRBD1 (5 bases). The sequencing here drew on peripheral blood, taken on day 0 of AZD1222 vaccination. CDR3 DNA: TGTGCCAGCCAACCCGGGGGATCGTACACTGAAGCTTTCTTT. This sequence encodes CASQPGGSYTEAFF.